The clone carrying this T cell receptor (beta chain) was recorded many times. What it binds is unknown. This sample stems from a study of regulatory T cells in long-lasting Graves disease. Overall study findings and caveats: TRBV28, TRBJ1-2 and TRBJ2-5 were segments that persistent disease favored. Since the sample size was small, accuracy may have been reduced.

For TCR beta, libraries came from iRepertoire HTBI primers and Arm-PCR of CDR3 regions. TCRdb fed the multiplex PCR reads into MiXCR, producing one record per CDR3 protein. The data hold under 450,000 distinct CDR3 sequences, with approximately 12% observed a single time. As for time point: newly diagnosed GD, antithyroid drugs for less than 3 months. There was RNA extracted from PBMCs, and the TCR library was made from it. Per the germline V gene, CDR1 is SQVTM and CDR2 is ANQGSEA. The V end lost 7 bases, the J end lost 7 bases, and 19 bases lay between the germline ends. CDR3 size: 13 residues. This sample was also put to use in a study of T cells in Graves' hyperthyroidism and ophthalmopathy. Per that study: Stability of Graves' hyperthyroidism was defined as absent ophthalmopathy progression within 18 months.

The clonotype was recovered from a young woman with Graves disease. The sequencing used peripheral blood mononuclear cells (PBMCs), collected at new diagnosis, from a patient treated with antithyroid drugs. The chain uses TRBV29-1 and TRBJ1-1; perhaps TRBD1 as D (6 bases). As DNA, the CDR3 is TGCAGCGCTCCTGGGGGGCTAGGGCATGAAGCTTTCTTT. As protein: CSAPGGLGHEAFF. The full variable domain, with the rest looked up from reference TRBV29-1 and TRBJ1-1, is SAVISQKPSRDICQRGTSLTIQCQVDSQVTMMFWYRQQPGQSLTLIATANQGSEATYESGFVIDKFPISRPNLTFSTLTVSNMSPEDSSIYLCSAPGGLGHEAFFGQGTRLTVV.